This TCR beta chain was captured in a study of blood T cell repertoires in COVID-19. Background on the study: There were acute and convalescent COVID-19 samples, and they came from the United States, Italy and Spain. PBMCs, B-cell-depleted T cells, or T cells provided the cDNA or gDNA that made up the material.

Cohort allocation depended upon clinical history that participants reported. The recovered donors of Cohort 3 showed two negative PCRs, clearance, or symptom resolution. Using immunoSEQ multiplex PCR, the repertoire was profiled, and TCRdb retains in-frame clones only, with some absent. Of 280,000 or so clones in the sample, less than 85% are singletons; the top ten hold roughly 2.7%. Trimming took 3 bases from V and 1 from J; bases not matched to a gene: 6. This CDR3 has 17 residues. From germline, CDR1 is KGHSH and CDR2 LQKENI. V and J are TRBV18 and TRBJ2-7; 13 nucleotides line up with TRBD2. The sequencing input was PBMCs or T cells enriched from blood (not recorded which). This sequence originates from a woman in her fifties or sixties who had recovered from COVID-19. The chain's CDR3 is CASSPFGLAGVSYEQYF. CDR3 in DNA: TGTGCCAGCTCACCTTTTGGACTAGCGGGAGTTTCCTACGAGCAGTACTTC.